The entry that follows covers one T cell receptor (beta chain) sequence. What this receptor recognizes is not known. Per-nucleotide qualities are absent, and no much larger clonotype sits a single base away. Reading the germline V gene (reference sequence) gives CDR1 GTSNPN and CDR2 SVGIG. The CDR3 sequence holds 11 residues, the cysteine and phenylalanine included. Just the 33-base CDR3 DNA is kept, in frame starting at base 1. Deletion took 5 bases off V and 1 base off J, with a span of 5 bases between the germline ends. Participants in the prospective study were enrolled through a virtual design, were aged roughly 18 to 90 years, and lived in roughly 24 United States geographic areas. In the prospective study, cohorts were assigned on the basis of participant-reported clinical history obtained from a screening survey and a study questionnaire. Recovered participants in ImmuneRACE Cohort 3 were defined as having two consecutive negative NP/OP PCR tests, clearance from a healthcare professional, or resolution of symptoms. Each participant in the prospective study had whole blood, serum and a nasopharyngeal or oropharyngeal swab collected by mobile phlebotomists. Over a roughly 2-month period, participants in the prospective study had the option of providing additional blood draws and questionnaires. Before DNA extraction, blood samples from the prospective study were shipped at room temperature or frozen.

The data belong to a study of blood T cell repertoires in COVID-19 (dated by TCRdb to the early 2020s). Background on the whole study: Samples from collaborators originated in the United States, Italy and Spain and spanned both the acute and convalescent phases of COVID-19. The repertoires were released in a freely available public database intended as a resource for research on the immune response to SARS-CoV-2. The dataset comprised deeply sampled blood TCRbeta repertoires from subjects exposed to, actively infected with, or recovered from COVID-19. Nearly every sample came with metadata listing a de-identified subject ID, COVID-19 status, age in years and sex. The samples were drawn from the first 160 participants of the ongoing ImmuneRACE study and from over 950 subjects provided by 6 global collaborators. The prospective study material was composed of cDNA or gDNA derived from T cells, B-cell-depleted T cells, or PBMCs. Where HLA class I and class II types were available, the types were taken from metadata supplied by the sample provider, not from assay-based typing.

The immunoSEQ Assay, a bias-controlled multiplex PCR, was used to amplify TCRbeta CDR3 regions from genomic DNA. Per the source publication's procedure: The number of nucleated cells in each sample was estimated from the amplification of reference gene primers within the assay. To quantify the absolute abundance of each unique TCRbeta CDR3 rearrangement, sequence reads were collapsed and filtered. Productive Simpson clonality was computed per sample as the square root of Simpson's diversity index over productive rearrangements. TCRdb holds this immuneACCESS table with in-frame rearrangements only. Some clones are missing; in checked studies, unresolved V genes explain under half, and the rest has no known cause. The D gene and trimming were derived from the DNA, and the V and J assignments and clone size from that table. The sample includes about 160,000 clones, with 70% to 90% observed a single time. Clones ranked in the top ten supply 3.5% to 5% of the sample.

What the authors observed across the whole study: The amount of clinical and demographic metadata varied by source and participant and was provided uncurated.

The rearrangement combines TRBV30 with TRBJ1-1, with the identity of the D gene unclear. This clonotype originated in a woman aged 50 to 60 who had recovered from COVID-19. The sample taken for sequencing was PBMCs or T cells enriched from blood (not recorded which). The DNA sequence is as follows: TGTGCCTGGCGGGAGAACACTGAAGCTTTCTTT. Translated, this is CAWRENTEAFF.